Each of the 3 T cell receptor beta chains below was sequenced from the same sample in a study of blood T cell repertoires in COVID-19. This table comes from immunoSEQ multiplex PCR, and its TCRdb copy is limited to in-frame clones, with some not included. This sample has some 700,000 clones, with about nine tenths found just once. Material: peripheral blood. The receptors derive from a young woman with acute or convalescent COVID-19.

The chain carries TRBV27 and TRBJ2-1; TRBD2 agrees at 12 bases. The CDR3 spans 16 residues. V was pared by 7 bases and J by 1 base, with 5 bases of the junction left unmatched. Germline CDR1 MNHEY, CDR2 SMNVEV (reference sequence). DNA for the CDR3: TGTGCCAGCAAGAAGACTAGCGGGGGATCCTACAATGAGCAGTTCTTC. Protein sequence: CASKKTSGGSYNEQFF.

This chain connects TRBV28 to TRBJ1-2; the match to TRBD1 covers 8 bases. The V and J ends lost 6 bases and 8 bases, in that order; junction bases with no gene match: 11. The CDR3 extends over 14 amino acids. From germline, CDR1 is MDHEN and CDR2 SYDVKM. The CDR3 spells CASSPGGSPEGYTF. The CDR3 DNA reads TGTGCCAGCAGCCCAGGGGGCTCACCGGAGGGCTACACCTTC.

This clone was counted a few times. CDR3 residues: CASSPGQGTRNQPQHF. The DNA for the CDR3 is TGTGCCAGCAGCCCCGGACAGGGGACCCGCAATCAGCCCCAGCATTTT. The chain employs TRBV9 and TRBJ1-5, with 9 bases lining up with TRBD1. V lost 4 bases and J lost 2; bases outside the gene matches: 7. Germline loops: CDR1 SGDLS, CDR2 YYNGEE. This CDR3 contains 16 residues.